This TCR beta chain was captured by sequencing in a study of CD8+ T cells in alopecia areata. Study background: The drug, tofacitinib, lasted 6 to 18 months, followed by 6 months off drug. Study-wide points: Clarity of TCR sharing across patients fell short of that in mice, possibly HLA-related. Lesional scalp, especially alopecia totalis/universalis, showed higher clonality than normal scalp.

The germline gives CDR1 SEHNR, CDR2 FQNEAQ (reference sequence). The CDR3 consists of 12 residues. V lost 1 base and J 6 bases, leaving 5 bases between the germline ends. Treatment described: oral pan-JAK inhibitor, 5-10 mg twice daily. Researchers gathered lesional scalp punch biopsies and peripheral blood from patients with alopecia areata. Sequencing used cDNA as its template, made by extracting RNA and reverse transcribing it. Profiling relied on immunoSEQ multiplex PCR, and the TCRdb table lists in-frame clones only, not all of them. Among approximately 300,000 clones listed, roughly 60% were seen once. This clone was picked up a small number of times. As yet, its antigen is unknown.

This clonotype originated in a human donor with alopecia areata. The rearrangement joins TRBV7-9 to TRBJ2-3, with no clear D. Here the sequenced sample was CD4+ T cells sorted from blood, taken at week 24, from a patient treated with tofacitinib. DNA of the CDR3: TGTGCCAGCAGCTTAGAGTACGATACGCAGTATTTT. This codes for CASSLEYDTQYF.